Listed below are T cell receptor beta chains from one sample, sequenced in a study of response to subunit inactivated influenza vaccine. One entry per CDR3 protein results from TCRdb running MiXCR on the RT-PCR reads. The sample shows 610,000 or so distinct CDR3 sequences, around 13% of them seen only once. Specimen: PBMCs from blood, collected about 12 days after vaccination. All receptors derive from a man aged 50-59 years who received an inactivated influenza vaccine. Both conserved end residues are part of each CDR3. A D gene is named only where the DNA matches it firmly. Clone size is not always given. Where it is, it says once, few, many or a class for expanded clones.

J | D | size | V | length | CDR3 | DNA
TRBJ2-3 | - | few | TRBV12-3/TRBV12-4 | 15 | CASSFWGGSTDTQYF | TGTGCCAGCAGTTTCTGGGGGGGCAGCACAGATACGCAGTATTTT
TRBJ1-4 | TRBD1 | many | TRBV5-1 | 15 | CASSLQGQPNEKLFF | TGCGCCAGCAGCTTACAGGGACAGCCTAATGAAAAACTGTTTTTT
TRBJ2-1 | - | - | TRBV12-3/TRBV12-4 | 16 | CASSRSGTLVRYEQFF | TGTGCCAGCAGCCGATCCGGGACACTCGTGCGGTATGAGCAGTTCTTC
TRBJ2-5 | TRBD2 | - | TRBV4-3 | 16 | CASSQAKGLAGETQYF | TGCGCCAGCAGCCAGGCTAAGGGACTAGCGGGAGAGACCCAGTACTTC
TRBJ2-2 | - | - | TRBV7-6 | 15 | CASRNTGKNTGELFF | TGTGCCAGCAGAAATACAGGGAAAAACACCGGGGAGCTGTTTTTT
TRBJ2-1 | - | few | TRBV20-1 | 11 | CSAPLGNEQFF | TGCAGTGCCCCGCTGGGGAATGAGCAGTTCTTC
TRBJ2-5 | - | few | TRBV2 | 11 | CASRTWETQYF | TGTGCCAGCAGGACCTGGGAGACCCAGTACTTC
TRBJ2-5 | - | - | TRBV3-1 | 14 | CASSDSGKQETQYF | TGTGCCAGCAGCGACAGCGGCAAACAAGAGACCCAGTACTTC
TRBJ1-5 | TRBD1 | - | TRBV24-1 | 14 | CATSEGQLNQPQHF | TGTGCCACCAGTGAGGGACAGCTCAATCAGCCCCAGCATTTT
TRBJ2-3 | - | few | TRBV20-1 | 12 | CSGGRGTDTQYF | TGCAGTGGGGGAAGGGGAACAGATACGCAGTATTTT
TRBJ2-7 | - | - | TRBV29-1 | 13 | CSARSGLDYEQYF | TGCAGCGCCCGGTCGGGCCTAGACTACGAGCAGTACTTC
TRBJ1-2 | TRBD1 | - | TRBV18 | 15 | CASSPSAGGDYGYTF | TGTGCCAGCTCACCGTCGGCAGGGGGTGACTATGGCTACACCTTC
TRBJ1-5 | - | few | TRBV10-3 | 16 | CAISEFLSQLNQPQHF | TGTGCCATCAGTGAGTTTCTGTCGCAGCTTAATCAGCCCCAGCATTTT
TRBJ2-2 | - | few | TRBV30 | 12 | CAWSLGKGELFF | TGTGCCTGGAGTCTGGGGAAGGGGGAGCTGTTTTTT
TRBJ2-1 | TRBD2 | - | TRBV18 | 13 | CASSRGSNNEQFF | TGTGCCAGCTCACGCGGGAGCAACAATGAGCAGTTCTTC
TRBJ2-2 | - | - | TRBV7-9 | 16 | CASIPRRGLDTGELFF | TGTGCCTCGATACCCCGACGGGGATTAGACACCGGGGAGCTGTTTTTT
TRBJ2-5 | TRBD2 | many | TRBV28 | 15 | CASSLLAVEQETQYF | TGTGCCAGCAGTTTACTAGCGGTCGAACAAGAGACCCAGTACTTC
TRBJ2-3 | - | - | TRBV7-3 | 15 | CASSTRALSTDTQYF | TGTGCCAGCAGCACCCGTGCCCTTAGCACAGATACGCAGTATTTT
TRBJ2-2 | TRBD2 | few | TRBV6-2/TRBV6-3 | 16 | CASKLAGAPNTGELFF | TGTGCCAGCAAACTAGCGGGAGCCCCCAACACCGGGGAGCTGTTTTTT
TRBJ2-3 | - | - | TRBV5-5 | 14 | CASSRLQGGGTQYF | TGTGCCAGCAGCCGACTCCAGGGAGGCGGTACGCAGTATTTT
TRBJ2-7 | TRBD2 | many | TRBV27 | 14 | CASSLSGRFYEQYF | TGTGCCAGCAGTTTATCCGGGAGGTTCTACGAGCAGTACTTC
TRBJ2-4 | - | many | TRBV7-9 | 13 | CASSLAVQNIQYF | TGTGCCAGCAGCTTAGCCGTCCAAAACATTCAGTACTTC
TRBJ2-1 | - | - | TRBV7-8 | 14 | CASSLVGQGHEQFF | TGTGCCAGCAGCTTAGTCGGGCAGGGACATGAGCAGTTCTTC
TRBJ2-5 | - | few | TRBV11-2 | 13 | CASSLVLGETQYF | TGTGCCAGCAGCTTAGTCTTAGGAGAGACCCAGTACTTC
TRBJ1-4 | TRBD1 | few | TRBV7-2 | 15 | CASSHTGTANEKLFF | TGTGCCAGCAGCCACACCGGGACAGCAAATGAAAAACTGTTTTTT
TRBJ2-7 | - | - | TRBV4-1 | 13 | CASSPQQGYEQYF | TGCGCCAGCAGCCCACAGCAGGGCTACGAGCAGTACTTC
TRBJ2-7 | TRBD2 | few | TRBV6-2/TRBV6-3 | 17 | CASSWGLAWLFDYEQYF | TGTGCCAGCAGCTGGGGACTAGCTTGGCTGTTCGACTACGAGCAGTACTTC
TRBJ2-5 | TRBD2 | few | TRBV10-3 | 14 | CAIRGLAGAETQYF | TGTGCCATCAGAGGACTAGCGGGAGCTGAGACCCAGTACTTC
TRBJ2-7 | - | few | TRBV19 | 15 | CASSPGPASTYEQYF | TGTGCCAGTAGTCCGGGGCCCGCTTCAACCTACGAGCAGTACTTC
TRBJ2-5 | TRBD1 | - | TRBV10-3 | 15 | CAISPVATGDKTQYF | TGTGCCATCAGCCCCGTTGCGACAGGGGACAAGACCCAGTACTTC
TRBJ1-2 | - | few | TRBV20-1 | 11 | CSARESVGYTF | TGCAGTGCTAGGGAGAGTGTAGGCTACACCTTC
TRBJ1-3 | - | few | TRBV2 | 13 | CASSGQAGNTIYF | TGTGCCAGCAGTGGTCAGGCTGGAAACACCATATATTTT
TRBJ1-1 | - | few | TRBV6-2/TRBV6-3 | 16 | CASSYNPQGGGAEAFF | TGTGCCAGCAGTTACAACCCCCAAGGGGGAGGGGCGGAAGCTTTCTTT
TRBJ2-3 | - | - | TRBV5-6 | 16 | CASSSRPGHRTDTQYF | TGTGCCAGCAGCTCCCGTCCGGGACACCGCACAGATACGCAGTATTTT
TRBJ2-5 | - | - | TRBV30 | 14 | CACFRPGAQETQYF | TGTGCCTGCTTTCGACCGGGAGCCCAAGAGACCCAGTACTTC
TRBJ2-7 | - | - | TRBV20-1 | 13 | CSAPRGALYEQYF | TGCAGTGCTCCCCGCGGGGCCCTCTACGAGCAGTACTTC
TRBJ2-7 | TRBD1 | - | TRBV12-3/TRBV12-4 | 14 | CASSSQGVLYEQYF | TGTGCCAGCAGTTCACAGGGGGTTCTCTACGAGCAGTACTTC
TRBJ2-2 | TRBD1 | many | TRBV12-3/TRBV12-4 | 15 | CASRPGQGGPGELFF | TGTGCCAGCAGACCGGGACAGGGAGGCCCCGGGGAGCTGTTTTTT
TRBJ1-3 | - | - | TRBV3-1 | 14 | CASSFTGPGNTIYF | TGTGCCAGCAGCTTTACGGGTCCTGGAAACACCATATATTTT
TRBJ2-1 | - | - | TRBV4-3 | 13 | CASSQDSRSEQFF | TGCGCCAGCAGCCAAGATTCTCGCAGCGAGCAGTTCTTC
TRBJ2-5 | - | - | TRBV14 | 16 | CASSQGGRAKLETQYF | TGTGCCAGCAGCCAAGGAGGCAGGGCAAAGTTGGAGACCCAGTACTTC